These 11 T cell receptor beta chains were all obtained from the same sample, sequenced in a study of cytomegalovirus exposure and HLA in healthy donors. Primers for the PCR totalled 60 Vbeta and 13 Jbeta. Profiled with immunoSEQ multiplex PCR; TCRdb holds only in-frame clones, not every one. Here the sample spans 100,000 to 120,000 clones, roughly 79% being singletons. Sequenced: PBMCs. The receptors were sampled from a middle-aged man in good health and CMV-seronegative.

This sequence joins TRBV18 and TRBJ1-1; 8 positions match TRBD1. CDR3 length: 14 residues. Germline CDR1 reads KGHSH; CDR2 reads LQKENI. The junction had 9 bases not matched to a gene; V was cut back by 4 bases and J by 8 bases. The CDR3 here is CASSQGGTGDEAFF. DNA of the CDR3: TGTGCCAGCTCACAGGGGGGGACAGGAGACGAAGCTTTCTTT.

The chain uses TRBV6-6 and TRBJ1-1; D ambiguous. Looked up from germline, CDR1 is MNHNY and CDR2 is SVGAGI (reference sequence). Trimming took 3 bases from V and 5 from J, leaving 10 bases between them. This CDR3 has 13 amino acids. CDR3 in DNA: TGTGCCAGCAGTTATCTTGGCGGGACTGAAGCTTTCTTT. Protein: CASSYLGGTEAFF.

Here the CDR3 reads CASSPGTPYEQYF. The CDR3 coding sequence is TGTGCCAGTAGTCCAGGGACACCTTACGAGCAGTACTTC. The chain carries TRBV19 and TRBJ2-7; TRBD1 is a possible D gene (6 bases). Trimming took off 5 bases at V and 4 bases at J, with 12 bases between the two ends. Per germline, CDR1 LNHDA and CDR2 SQIVND (reference sequence). The length of the CDR3 is 13 residues. The full variable domain, completed using reference TRBV19 and TRBJ2-7, is DGGITQSPKYLFRKEGQNVTLSCEQNLNHDAMYWYRQDPGQGLRLIYYSQIVNDFQKGDIAEGYSVSREKKESFPLTVTSAQKNPTAFYLCASSPGTPYEQYFGPGTRLTVT.

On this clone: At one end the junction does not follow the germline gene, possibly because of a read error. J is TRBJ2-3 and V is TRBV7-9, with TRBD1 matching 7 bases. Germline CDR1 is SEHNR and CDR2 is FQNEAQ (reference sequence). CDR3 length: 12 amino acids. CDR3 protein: CSSSLGGDTQYF. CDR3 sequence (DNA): TGTTCCAGCAGCTTAGGGGGCGATACGCAGTATTTT.

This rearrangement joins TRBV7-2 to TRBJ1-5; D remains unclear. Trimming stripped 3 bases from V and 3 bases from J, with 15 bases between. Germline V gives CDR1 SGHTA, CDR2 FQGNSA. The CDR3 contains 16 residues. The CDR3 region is CASSLKAGPSNQPQHF. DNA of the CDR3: TGTGCCAGCAGCTTGAAGGCAGGCCCCTCCAATCAGCCCCAGCATTTT.

The CDR3 here is CASSLKGLALDTQYF. The DNA for the CDR3 is TGTGCCAGCAGCTTAAAGGGGCTAGCGCTAGATACGCAGTATTTT. The chain uses TRBV13 and TRBJ2-3; D is possibly TRBD2 (6 bases). This CDR3 spans 15 amino acids. CDR1 and CDR2 (germline): PRHDT, FYEKMQ (reference sequence). V lost 2 bases and J lost 5, with 14 bases in between.

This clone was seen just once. CDR3 DNA sequence: TGCGCCAGCAGCCAAGTTCGTAGTCTGATGCAGTTCTTC. Residues: CASSQVRSLMQFF. The V and J genes are TRBV4-1 and TRBJ2-1, with no clear D. The CDR3 contains 13 residues. The ends were cut back, 1 base at V and 12 bases at J, with 13 bases in the middle. Germline values: CDR1 MGHRA, CDR2 YSYEKL.

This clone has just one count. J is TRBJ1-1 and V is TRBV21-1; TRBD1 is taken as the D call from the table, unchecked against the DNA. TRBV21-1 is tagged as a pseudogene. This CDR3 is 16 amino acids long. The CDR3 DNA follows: TGTGCCAGCAGCACCTGGGACAGGGATAAGAACACTGAAGCTTTCTTT. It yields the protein CASSTWDRDKNTEAFF.

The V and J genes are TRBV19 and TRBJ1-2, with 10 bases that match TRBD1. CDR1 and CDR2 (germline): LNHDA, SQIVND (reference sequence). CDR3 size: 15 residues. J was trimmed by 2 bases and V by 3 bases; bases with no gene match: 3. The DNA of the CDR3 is TGTGCCAGTAGTATCTTGGGACAGGGGAACTATGGCTACACCTTC. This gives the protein CASSILGQGNYGYTF.

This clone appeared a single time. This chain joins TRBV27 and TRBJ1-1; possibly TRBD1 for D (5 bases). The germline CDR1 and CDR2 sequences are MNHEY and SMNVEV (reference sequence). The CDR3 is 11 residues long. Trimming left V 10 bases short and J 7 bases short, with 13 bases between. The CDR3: CATLAGLEAFF. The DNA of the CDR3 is TGTGCCACTCTAGCGGGACTTGAAGCTTTCTTT.

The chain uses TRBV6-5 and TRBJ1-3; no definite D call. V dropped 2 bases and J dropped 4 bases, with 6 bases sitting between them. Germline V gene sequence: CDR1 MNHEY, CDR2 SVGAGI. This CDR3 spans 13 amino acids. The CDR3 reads CASSYEGGNTIYF. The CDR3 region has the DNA TGTGCCAGCAGTTACGAGGGAGGAAACACCATATATTTT.